Included here is one T cell receptor beta chain sequence, with context. This sample stems from a study of blood T cell repertoires in COVID-19. TCRdb's table, derived via immunoSEQ multiplex PCR, lists solely in-frame clones and lacks some. The table includes fewer than 150,000 clones, 70% to 80% detected once. The sequence was collected from a human donor in a cohort sampled during active COVID-19. The sequencing input was peripheral blood.

The CDR3 DNA reads as TGTGCCAGCAACACGGACAGGTGGGATGGCTACACCTTC. It yields the protein CASNTDRWDGYTF. This chain links TRBV21-1 with TRBJ1-2; no DNA check was done on the table's D call, TRBD1. TRBV21-1 represents a pseudogene. The CDR3 runs to 13 residues.